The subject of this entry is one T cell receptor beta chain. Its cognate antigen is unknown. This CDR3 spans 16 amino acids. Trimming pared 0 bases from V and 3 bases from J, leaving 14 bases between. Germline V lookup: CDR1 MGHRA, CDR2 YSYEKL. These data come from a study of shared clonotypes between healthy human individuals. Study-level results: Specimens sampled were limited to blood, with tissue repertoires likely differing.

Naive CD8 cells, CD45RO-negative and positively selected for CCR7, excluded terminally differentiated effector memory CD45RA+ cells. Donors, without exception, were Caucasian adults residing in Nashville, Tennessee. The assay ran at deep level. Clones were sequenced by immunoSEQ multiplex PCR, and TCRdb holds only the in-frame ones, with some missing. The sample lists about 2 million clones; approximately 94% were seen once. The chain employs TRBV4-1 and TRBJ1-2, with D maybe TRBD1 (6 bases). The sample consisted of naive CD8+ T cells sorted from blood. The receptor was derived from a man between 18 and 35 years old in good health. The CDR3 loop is CASSQEAQGSYYGYTF. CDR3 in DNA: TGCGCCAGCAGCCAAGAAGCACAGGGTTCTTACTATGGCTACACCTTC.